This T cell receptor (beta chain) came from a study of T cells in Graves' hyperthyroidism and ophthalmopathy. Looking at the study overall: Pretreatment peripheral blood was obtained at initial diagnosis.

Using RNA transcripts as the source, TCR beta CDR3 regions were amplified. Initially, a first-round RT-PCR of the TCR CDR3 employed the HTBI primer set. One entry per CDR3 protein results from TCRdb running MiXCR on the multiplex PCR reads. The data contain some 420,000 distinct CDR3 sequences, approximately 15% of them singletons. Each 10 ml fresh peripheral blood draw supplied the PBMCs. Details on this clonotype: The antigen is not known.

Study-level points and caveats: A 13 V-J model separated ophthalmopathy from stable hyperthyroidism.

This CDR3 spans 14 amino acids. Trimming shortened V by 5 bases and J by 2 bases, and 12 bases separated the two germline ends. The germline V gene encodes CDR1 SGHTA and CDR2 FQGNSA. V usage is TRBV7-2 and J usage is TRBJ2-5; D is unclear. The sample comprised blood. The sequence derives from a young woman with Graves' hyperthyroidism. CDR3 protein: CASSLSDLQETQYF. The DNA of the CDR3 is TGTGCCAGCAGCCTAAGCGATCTGCAAGAGACCCAGTACTTC.